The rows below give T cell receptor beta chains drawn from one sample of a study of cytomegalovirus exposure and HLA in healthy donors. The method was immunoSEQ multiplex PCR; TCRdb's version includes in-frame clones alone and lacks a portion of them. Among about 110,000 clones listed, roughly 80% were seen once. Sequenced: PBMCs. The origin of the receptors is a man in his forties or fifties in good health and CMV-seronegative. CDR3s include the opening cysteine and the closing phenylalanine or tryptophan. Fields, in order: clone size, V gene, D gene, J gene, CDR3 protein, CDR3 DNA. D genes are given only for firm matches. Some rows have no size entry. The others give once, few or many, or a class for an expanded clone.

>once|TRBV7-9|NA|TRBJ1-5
CASSHDRSSSQPQHF
TGTGCCAGCAGCCATGACAGGAGCAGCAGTCAGCCCCAGCATTTT
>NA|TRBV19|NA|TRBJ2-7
CASSSSQGPYEQYF
TGTGCCAGTAGTTCCTCACAGGGACCCTACGAGCAGTACTTC
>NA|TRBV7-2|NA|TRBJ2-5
CASSLMGLPSGETQYF
TGTGCCAGCAGCTTAATGGGATTACCCTCAGGGGAGACCCAGTACTTC
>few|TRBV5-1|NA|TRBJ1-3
CASSLTPDFENTIYF
TGCGCCAGCAGCTTGACCCCGGACTTTGAAAACACCATATATTTT
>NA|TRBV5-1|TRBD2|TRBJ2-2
CASSLAGGPRELFF
TGCGCCAGCAGCTTAGCGGGGGGGCCCAGGGAGCTGTTTTTT
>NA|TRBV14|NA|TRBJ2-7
CASSQARGGYEQYF
TGTGCCAGCAGCCAAGCGCGGGGTGGCTACGAGCAGTACTTC
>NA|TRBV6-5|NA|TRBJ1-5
CASSALAVGNQPQHF
TGTGCCAGCAGTGCCTTGGCGGTCGGGAATCAGCCCCAGCATTTT
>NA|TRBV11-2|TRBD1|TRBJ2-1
CASSLVGTGNNEQFF
TGTGCCAGCAGCTTAGTGGGGACAGGGAACAATGAGCAGTTCTTC
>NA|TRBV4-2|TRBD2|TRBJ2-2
CASSQNGGARAGELFF
TGTGCCAGCAGCCAAAACGGGGGGGCCCGGGCCGGGGAGCTGTTTTTT
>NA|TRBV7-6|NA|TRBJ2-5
CASSLTPGEPRHETQYF
TGTGCCAGCAGCCTGACTCCGGGTGAGCCCCGCCACGAGACCCAGTACTTC
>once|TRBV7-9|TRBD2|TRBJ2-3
CASSLGLDTDTQYF
TGTGCCAGCAGCTTGGGACTAGACACAGATACGCAGTATTTT
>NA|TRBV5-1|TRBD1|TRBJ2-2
CASSFTGQGWNTGELFF
TGCGCCAGCAGCTTTACGGGACAGGGCTGGAATACCGGGGAGCTGTTTTTT
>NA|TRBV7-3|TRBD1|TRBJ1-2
CASSLGQNYGYTF
TGTGCCAGCAGCTTGGGACAGAACTATGGCTACACCTTC
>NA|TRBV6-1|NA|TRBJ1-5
CASSADAHSRHF
TGTGCCAGCAGTGCCGACGCGCACTCTAGGCATTTT
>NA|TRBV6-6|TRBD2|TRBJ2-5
CASSYRGGVQETQYF
TGTGCCAGCAGTTATCGTGGGGGGGTCCAAGAGACCCAGTACTTC
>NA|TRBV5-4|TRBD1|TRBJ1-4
CASSKDRGDEKLFF
TGTGCCAGCAGCAAGGACAGGGGCGATGAAAAACTGTTTTTT
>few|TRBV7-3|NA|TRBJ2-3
CASSLYRRGRGADTQYF
TGTGCCAGCAGCTTATATCGCCGTGGCAGGGGTGCAGATACGCAGTATTTT
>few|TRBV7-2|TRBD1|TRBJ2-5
CASSSGTGVSRETQYF
TGTGCCAGCAGCTCCGGGACAGGGGTTAGCCGGGAGACCCAGTACTTC
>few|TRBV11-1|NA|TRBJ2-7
CASSLGQNEQYF
TGTGCCAGCAGCTTGGGACAAAACGAGCAGTACTTC
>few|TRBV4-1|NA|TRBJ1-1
CASSGAQNTEAFF
TGCGCCAGCAGCGGAGCACAGAACACTGAAGCTTTCTTT
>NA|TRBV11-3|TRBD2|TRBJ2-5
CASSPGLAGVNQETQYF
TGTGCCAGCAGCCCGGGACTAGCGGGGGTAAACCAAGAGACCCAGTACTTC
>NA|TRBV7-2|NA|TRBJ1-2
CASSRRGGLGYTF
TGTGCCAGCAGCCGGAGGGGGGGCCTTGGCTACACCTTC
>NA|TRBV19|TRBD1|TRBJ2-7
CASSPGTANYEQYF
TGTGCCAGTAGTCCCGGGACAGCGAACTACGAGCAGTACTTC
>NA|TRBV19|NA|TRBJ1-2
CASTPPWGVLGYTF
TGTGCCAGTACCCCCCCGTGGGGGGTGTTGGGCTACACCTTC
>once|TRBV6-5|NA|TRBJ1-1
CATLRGSTEAFF
TGTGCCACCCTCAGGGGTTCCACTGAAGCTTTCTTT
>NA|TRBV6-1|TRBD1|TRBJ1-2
CASSEPGQATNYGYTF
TGTGCCAGCAGTGAACCGGGACAGGCCACTAACTATGGCTACACCTTC
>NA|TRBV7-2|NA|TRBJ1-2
CASMGAVANYGYTF
TGTGCCAGCATGGGGGCGGTAGCTAACTATGGCTACACCTTC
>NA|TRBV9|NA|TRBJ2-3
CASSADVGGFTDTQYF
TGTGCCAGCAGCGCCGACGTTGGGGGCTTCACAGATACGCAGTATTTT
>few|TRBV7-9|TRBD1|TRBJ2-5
CASSKDRELGRTQYF
TGTGCCAGCAGCAAAGACAGGGAGCTGGGGAGGACCCAGTACTTC
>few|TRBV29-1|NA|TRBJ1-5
CSVSTSNQPQHF
TGCAGCGTTTCTACGAGCAATCAGCCCCAGCATTTT
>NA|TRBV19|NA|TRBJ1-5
CASSTGFSNQPQHF
TGTGCCAGTAGTACAGGATTCTCCAATCAGCCCCAGCATTTT
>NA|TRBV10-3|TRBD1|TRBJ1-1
CAITDRGDTEAFF
TGTGCCATCACGGACAGGGGAGATACTGAAGCTTTCTTT
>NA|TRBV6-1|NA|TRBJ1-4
CASSAIRGSEKLFF
TGTGCCAGCAGTGCGATCCGGGGTTCGGAAAAACTGTTTTTT
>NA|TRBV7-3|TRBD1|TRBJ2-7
CASSSTGGSYEQYF
TGTGCCAGCAGCTCGACAGGGGGCTCCTACGAGCAGTACTTC
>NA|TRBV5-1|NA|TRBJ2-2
CASSLGGAGELFF
TGCGCCAGCAGCTTGGGCGGGGCCGGGGAGCTGTTTTTT
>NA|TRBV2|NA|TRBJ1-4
CASSEALQGRNTF
TGTGCCAGCAGTGAAGCGCTTCAGGGTCGGAATACTTTT
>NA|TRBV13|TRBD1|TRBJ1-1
CASSLGTGEVGSEAFF
TGTGCCAGCAGTTTAGGGACAGGGGAAGTAGGGTCTGAAGCTTTCTTT
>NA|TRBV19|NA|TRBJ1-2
CASSIGRDNGYTF
TGTGCCAGTAGTATAGGCCGGGACAATGGCTACACCTTC
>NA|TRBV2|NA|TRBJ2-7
CASSVTRTDYEQYF
TGTGCCAGCAGTGTCACCCGAACTGACTACGAGCAGTACTTC
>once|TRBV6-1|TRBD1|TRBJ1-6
CASSETQGSNSPLHF
TGTGCCAGCAGTGAGACACAGGGGAGTAATTCACCCCTCCACTTT
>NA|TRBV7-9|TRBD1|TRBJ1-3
CASSPPPGGLVPGNTIYF
TGTGCCAGCAGCCCACCGCCAGGGGGTTTAGTTCCTGGAAACACCATATATTTT
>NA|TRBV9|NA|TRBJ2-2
CASSSRLGAGELFF
TGTGCCAGCAGCTCCAGACTAGGCGCCGGGGAGCTGTTTTTT
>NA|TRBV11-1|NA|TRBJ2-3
CASSQGGPATDTQYF
TGTGCCAGCAGCCAAGGAGGGCCGGCGACAGATACGCAGTATTTT
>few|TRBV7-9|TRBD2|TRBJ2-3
CASSLDQAGAADTQYF
TGTGCCAGCAGCTTAGATCAAGCGGGGGCAGCAGATACGCAGTATTTT
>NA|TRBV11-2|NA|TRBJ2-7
CASSLDPGGSQEQYF
TGTGCCAGCAGCTTAGATCCTGGGGGCTCACAAGAGCAGTACTTC
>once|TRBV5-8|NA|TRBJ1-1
CASSRLRDTEAFF
TGTGCCAGCAGCCGCCTCCGGGACACTGAAGCTTTCTTT
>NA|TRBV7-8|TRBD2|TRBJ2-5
CASSLDSGGSQETQYF
TGTGCCAGCAGCTTAGATAGCGGGGGGTCTCAAGAGACCCAGTACTTC
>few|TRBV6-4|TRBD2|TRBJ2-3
CASSPSGGATGDTQYF
TGTGCCAGCAGTCCAAGCGGGGGGGCAACAGGAGATACGCAGTATTTT
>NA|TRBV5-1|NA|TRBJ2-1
CASSLAGTPYNEQFF
TGCGCCAGCAGCTTAGCCGGGACACCTTACAATGAGCAGTTCTTC